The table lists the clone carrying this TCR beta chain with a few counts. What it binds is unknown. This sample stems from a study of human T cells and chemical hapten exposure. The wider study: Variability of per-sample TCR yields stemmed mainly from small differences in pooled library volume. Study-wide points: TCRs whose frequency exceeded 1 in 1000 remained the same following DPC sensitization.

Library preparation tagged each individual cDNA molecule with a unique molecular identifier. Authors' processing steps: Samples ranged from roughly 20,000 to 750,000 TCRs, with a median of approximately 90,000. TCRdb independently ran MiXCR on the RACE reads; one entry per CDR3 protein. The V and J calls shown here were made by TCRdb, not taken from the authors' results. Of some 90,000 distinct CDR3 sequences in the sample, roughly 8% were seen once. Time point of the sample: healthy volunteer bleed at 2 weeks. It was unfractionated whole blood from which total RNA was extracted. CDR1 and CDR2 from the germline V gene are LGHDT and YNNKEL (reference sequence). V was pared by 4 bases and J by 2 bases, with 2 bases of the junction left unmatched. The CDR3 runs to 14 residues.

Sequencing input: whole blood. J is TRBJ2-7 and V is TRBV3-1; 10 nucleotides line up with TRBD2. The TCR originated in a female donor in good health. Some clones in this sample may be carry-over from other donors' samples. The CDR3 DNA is TGTGCCAGCAGCCGAGCGGGAGGGACCTACGAGCAGTACTTC. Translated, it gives CASSRAGGTYEQYF.